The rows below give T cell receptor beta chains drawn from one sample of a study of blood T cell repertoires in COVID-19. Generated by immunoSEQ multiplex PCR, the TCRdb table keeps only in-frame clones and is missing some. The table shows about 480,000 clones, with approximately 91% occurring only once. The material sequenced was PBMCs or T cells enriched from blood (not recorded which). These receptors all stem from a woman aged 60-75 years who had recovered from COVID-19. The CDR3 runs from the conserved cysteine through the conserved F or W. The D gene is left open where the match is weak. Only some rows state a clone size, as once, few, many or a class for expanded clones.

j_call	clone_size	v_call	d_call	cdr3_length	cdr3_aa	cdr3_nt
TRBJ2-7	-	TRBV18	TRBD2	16	CASSPSRLAQAYEQYF	TGTGCCAGCTCACCATCGCGACTAGCGCAGGCCTACGAGCAGTACTTC
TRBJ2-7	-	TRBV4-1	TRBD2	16	CASSQDQLAGDYEQYF	TGCGCCAGCAGCCAAGACCAGCTAGCGGGGGACTACGAGCAGTACTTC
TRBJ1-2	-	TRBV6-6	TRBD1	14	CASGYVTGSDGYTF	TGTGCCAGCGGTTACGTGACAGGGTCCGATGGCTACACCTTC
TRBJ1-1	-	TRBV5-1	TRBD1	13	CASSPGQGALTFF	TGCGCCAGCAGCCCCGGACAGGGGGCTTTGACTTTCTTT
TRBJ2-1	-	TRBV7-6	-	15	CASSLGGLSYNEQFF	TGTGCCAGCAGCTTAGGCGGGCTTAGCTACAATGAGCAGTTCTTC
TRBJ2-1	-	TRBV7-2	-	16	CASSLAAGMAYNEQFF	TGTGCCAGCAGCTTAGCGGCGGGGATGGCCTACAATGAGCAGTTCTTC
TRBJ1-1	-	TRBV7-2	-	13	CASSLQGNTEAFF	TGTGCCAGCAGTTTACAGGGGAACACTGAAGCTTTCTTT
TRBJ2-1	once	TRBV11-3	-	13	CASSRGTANEQFF	TGTGCCAGCAGCCGGGGGACAGCTAATGAGCAGTTCTTC
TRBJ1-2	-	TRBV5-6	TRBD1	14	CASSTRTGGDGYTF	TGTGCCAGCAGCACCCGGACAGGGGGCGACGGCTACACCTTC
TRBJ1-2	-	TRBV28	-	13	CASRAGGGYGYTF	TGTGCCAGCAGGGCGGGGGGCGGATATGGCTACACCTTC
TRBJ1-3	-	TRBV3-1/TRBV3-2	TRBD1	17	CASSQGTGGHSGNTIYF	TGTGCCAGCAGCCAGGGGACAGGTGGACACTCTGGAAACACCATATATTTT
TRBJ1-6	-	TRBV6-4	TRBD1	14	CASRGGQENSPLHF	TGTGCCAGCAGAGGGGGACAGGAGAATTCACCCCTCCACTTT
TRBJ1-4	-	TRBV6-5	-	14	CASAPTLESEKLFF	TGTGCCAGCGCCCCGACACTCGAGTCTGAAAAACTGTTTTTT
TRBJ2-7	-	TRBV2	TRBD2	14	CASSERGEAYEQYF	TGTGCCAGTAGTGAGCGGGGGGAAGCCTACGAGCAGTACTTC
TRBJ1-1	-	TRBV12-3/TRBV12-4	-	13	CASSLQGNTEAFF	TGTGCCAGCAGTTTGCAGGGGAACACTGAAGCTTTCTTT
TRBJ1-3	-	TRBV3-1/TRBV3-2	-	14	CASSRGGSGNTIYF	TGTGCCAGCAGTCGGGGGGGCTCTGGAAACACCATATATTTT
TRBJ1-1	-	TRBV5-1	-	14	CASSFQLDGAEAFF	TGCGCCAGCAGCTTCCAGCTGGACGGGGCTGAAGCTTTCTTT